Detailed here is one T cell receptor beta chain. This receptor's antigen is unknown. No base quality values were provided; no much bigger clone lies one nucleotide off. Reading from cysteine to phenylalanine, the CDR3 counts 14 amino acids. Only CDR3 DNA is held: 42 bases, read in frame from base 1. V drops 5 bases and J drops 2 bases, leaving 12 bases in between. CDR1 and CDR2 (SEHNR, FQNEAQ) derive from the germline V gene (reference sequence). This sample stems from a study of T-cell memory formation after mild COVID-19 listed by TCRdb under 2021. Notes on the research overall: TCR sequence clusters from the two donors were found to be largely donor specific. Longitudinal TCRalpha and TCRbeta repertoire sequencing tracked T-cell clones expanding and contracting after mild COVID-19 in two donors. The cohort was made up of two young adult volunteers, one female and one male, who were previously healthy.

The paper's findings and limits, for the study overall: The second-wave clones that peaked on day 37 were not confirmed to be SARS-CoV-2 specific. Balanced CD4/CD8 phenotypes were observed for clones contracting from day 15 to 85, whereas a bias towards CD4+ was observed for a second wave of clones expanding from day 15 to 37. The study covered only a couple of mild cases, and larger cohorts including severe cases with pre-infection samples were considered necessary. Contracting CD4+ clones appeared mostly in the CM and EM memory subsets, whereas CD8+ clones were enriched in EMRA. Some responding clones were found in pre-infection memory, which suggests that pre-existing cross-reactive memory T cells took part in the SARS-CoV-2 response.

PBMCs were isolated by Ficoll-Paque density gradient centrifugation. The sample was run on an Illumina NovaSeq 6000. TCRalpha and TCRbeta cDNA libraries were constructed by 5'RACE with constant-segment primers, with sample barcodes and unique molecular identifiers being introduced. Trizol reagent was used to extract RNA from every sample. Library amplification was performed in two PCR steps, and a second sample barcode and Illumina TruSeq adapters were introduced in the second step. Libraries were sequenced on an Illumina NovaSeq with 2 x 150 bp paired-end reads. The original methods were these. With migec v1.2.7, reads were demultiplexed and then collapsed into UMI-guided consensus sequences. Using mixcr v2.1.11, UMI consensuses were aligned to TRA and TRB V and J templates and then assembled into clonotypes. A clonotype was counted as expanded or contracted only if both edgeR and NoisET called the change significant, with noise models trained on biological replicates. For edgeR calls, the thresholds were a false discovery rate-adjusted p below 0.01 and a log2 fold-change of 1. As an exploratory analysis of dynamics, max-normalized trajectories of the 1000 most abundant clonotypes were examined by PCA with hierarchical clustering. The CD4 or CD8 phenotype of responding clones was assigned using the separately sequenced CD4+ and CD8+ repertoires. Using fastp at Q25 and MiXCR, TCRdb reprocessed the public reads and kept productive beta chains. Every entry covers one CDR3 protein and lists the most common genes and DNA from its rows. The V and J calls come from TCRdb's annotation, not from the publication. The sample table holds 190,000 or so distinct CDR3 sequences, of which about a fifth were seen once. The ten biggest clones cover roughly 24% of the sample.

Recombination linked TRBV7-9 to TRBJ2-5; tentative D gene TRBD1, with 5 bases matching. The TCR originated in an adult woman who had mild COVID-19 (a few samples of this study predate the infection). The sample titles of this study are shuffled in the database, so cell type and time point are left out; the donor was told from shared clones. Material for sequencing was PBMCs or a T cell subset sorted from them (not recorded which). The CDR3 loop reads CASSGQGWQETQYF. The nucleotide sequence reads TGTGCCAGCAGCGGCCAGGGATGGCAAGAGACCCAGTACTTC.